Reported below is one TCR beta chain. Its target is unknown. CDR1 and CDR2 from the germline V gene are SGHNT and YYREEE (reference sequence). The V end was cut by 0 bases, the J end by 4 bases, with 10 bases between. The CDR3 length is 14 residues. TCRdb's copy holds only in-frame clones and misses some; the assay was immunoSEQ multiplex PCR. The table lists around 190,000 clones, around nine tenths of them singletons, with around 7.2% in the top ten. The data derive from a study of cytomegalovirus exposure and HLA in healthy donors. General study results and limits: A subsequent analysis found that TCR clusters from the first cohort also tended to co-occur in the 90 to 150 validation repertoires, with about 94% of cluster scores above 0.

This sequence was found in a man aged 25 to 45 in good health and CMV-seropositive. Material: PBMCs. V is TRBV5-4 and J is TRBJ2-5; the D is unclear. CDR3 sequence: CASSLALVPETQYF. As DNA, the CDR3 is TGTGCCAGCAGCTTGGCCTTGGTCCCAGAGACCCAGTACTTC.